These 7 T cell receptor beta chains share one sample of origin, sequenced in a study of blood T cell repertoires in COVID-19 (dated by TCRdb to about 2020). The protocol used for the library was the immunoSEQ multiplex PCR assay. TCRdb stores this immuneACCESS table with in-frame sequences only. Part of the clones is absent; in the studies checked, under half of the shortfall reflects unresolved V genes, and no reason is known for the rest. The table for this sample lists 60,000 to 80,000 clones; just under 95% of them were counted only once. Approximately 6% of the sample is in the top ten clones. Material for sequencing was peripheral blood. These receptors were obtained from a human donor in a cohort sampled during active COVID-19.

The rearrangement links TRBV9 to TRBJ2-1; 8 bases line up with TRBD2. Germline V gene lookup returns CDR1 SGDLS and CDR2 YYNGEE. There are 12 residues in the CDR3. Trimming at V came to 4 bases and at J to 9 bases, leaving 3 bases not matched to a gene. CDR3 coding DNA: TGTGCCAGCAGCTCCCGGGGGGGTGAGCAGTTCTTC. Encoded protein: CASSSRGGEQFF.

The J gene is TRBJ1-2, the V gene TRBV5-6; TRBD1 might be the D (6 bases). The CDR3 extends over 13 amino acids. Trimming stripped 2 bases from V and 9 bases from J, with 14 bases between. Germline V gene lookup returns CDR1 SGHDT and CDR2 YYEEEE. CDR3 nucleotides: TGTGCCAGCAGCTTACAGGGTGCGGAGAGCTACACCTTC. The encoded protein is CASSLQGAESYTF.

The chain uses TRBV19 and TRBJ1-1, with D unclear. Germline V gives CDR1 LNHDA, CDR2 SQIVND (reference sequence). The length of the CDR3 is 12 residues. The V end lost 7 bases, the J end lost 1 base, and 7 bases lay between the germline ends. The CDR3 loop reads CASIAGNTEAFF. The CDR3 DNA reads TGTGCCAGTATAGCGGGGAACACTGAAGCTTTCTTT.

The gene calls are TRBV15 and TRBJ2-7, with 11 nucleotides matching TRBD2. This CDR3 contains 14 residues. CDR1 and CDR2 (germline): LNHNV, YYDKDF (reference sequence). V shed 2 bases and J 5 bases; nucleotides not matched to a gene: 2. This chain's CDR3 is CATSRNSGRDEQYF. CDR3 nucleotides: TGTGCCACCAGCAGAAATAGCGGGAGGGACGAGCAGTACTTC.

The chain employs TRBV5-6 and TRBJ2-5, with 8 bases fitting TRBD2. This CDR3 has 14 residues. Germline trimming cut 4 bases from V and 2 bases from J; bases unmatched to any gene: 4. Germline assignment: CDR1 SGHDT and CDR2 YYEEEE. The CDR3 DNA reads TGTGCCAGCAGCGCACTAGCGGCACAAGAGACCCAGTACTTC. It yields the protein CASSALAAQETQYF.

With regard to this clone: In the same sample, other DNA sequences code for this CDR3. The chain's CDR3 is CASTLGQGAVDYGYTF. The CDR3 DNA follows: TGTGCCAGCACCCTTGGGCAGGGGGCGGTTGACTATGGCTACACCTTC. This chain connects TRBV28 to TRBJ1-2; 8 nucleotides line up with TRBD1. The germline CDR1 and CDR2 sequences are MDHEN and SYDVKM. The trim removed 7 bases at V and 3 bases at J, leaving 13 bases unmatched. This CDR3 contains 16 residues.

The chain employs TRBV5-1 and TRBJ2-1, with a possible D match to TRBD1 (6 bases). The CDR3 loop spans 14 amino acids. CDR1 is SGHRS, CDR2 YFSETQ, per germline. V lost 0 bases, J lost 4 bases, and 8 bases lay in between. CDR3 in amino acids: CASSLADSYNEQFF. CDR3 in DNA: TGCGCCAGCAGCTTGGCGGACAGTTACAATGAGCAGTTCTTC.